These 20 T cell receptor beta chains came from one sample sequenced in a study of blood T cells in healthy people across ages. It was with a sample-barcoded 5' primer and a J-beta primer mix that a second PCR of roughly 7 to 12 cycles was run. TCRdb redid the calling of the 5' RACE reads with MiXCR, one entry per CDR3 protein. The sample includes over 1.5 million distinct CDR3 sequences, roughly 50% of them seen just once. The sample comprised blood. Receptors were obtained from a middle-aged woman in good health.

This clonotype was seen a handful of times. The chain couples TRBV7-2 to TRBJ2-7; no definite D call. The ends were cut back, 2 bases at V and 2 bases at J, with 19 bases in the middle. The CDR3 runs 17 residues. Germline V gene lookup returns CDR1 SGHTA and CDR2 FQGNSA. The CDR3 loop is CASSLKLFLGIPYEQYF. CDR3 sequence (DNA): TGTGCCAGCAGCTTAAAGTTATTCCTGGGGATCCCCTACGAGCAGTACTTC. Combining the CDR3 with reference TRBV7-2 and TRBJ2-7 gives the whole variable domain GAGVSQSPSNKVTEKGKDVELRCDPISGHTALYWYRQSLGQGLEFLIYFQGNSAPDKSGLPSDRFSAERTGGSVSTLTIQRTQQEDSAVYLCASSLKLFLGIPYEQYFGPGTRLTVT.

The chain links TRBV20-1 to TRBJ1-1; D uncertain. Trimming removed 4 bases at V and 4 bases at J, with 19 bases between. The CDR3 spans 15 residues. Germline CDR1 is DFQATT and CDR2 is SNEGSKA (reference sequence). The DNA for the CDR3 is TGCAGTGCTAATGTCGGTGGGATGGACGTCACTGAAGCTTTCTTT. This translates into CSANVGGMDVTEAFF.

The rearrangement joins TRBV4-2 to TRBJ2-1; 7 bases agree with TRBD2. From germline, CDR1 is LGHNA and CDR2 YNFKEQ. V dropped 0 bases and J dropped 10; count of bases not matched to a gene: 6. CDR3 length: 14 amino acids. The CDR3 reads CASSQDVLGGEQFF. CDR3 in DNA: TGTGCCAGCAGCCAAGACGTATTGGGGGGGGAGCAGTTCTTC.

The chain couples TRBV7-3 to TRBJ2-1; 8 nucleotides agree with TRBD2. V was pared by 5 bases and J by 4 bases, with 7 bases of the junction left unmatched. The CDR3 is 15 residues long. Looked up from germline, CDR1 is SGHTA and CDR2 is FQGTGA. The CDR3 bases are TGTGCCAGCAGCCCTTTCGGGGGGGCGTACAATGAGCAGTTCTTC. As protein: CASSPFGGAYNEQFF.

V gene TRBV3-1 combines with J gene TRBJ2-1; 9 bases are a match to TRBD2. The CDR3 has 16 residues. Germline lookup yields CDR1 LGHDT and CDR2 YNNKEL (reference sequence). The V and J ends lost 3 bases and 8 bases, in that order; junction bases with no gene match: 11. DNA for the CDR3: TGTGCCAGCAGCCATCTTAGCGGGGGATATGTCGATGAGCAGTTCTTC. Amino acid sequence: CASSHLSGGYVDEQFF.

This clonotype appeared a few times. The CDR3 loop is CASRPGLYTDTQYF. The DNA of the CDR3 is TGTGCCAGCAGGCCGGGACTTTACACAGATACGCAGTATTTT. The chain is built from TRBV28 and TRBJ2-3, with D maybe TRBD2 (6 bases). Germline assignment: CDR1 MDHEN and CDR2 SYDVKM. Trimming stripped 6 bases from V and 2 bases from J, with 12 bases between. The CDR3 sequence is 14 residues long.

The table lists this clonotype with a count of one. DNA of the CDR3: TGTGCCAGCAGCTTAGGGTTCCCACCCAATGAGCAGTACTTC. This sequence encodes CASSLGFPPNEQYF. The chain carries TRBV7-2 and TRBJ2-7; D ambiguous. CDR1 is SGHTA and CDR2 is FQGNSA in the germline V gene. The CDR3 contains 14 residues. V lost 1 base to trimming and J lost 7 bases, with 14 bases between them.

V and J are TRBV6-5 and TRBJ1-2; TRBD1 aligns across 9 bases. V was clipped by 2 bases and J by 13 bases; unmatched bases: 5. This CDR3 is built from 12 residues. The germline V gene has CDR1 MNHEY and CDR2 SVGAGI. CDR3 DNA: TGTGCCAGCAGTTACGGGACAGGGAAGTCCACCTTC. Translating gives CASSYGTGKSTF.

V and J are TRBV27 and TRBJ1-2; D is possibly TRBD1 (6 bases). Germline V gives CDR1 MNHEY, CDR2 SMNVEV (reference sequence). The CDR3 runs to 13 residues. V lost 7 bases and J lost 4, with 13 bases in between. CDR3 sequence (DNA): TGTGCCAGCACGAAACAGGGCGGCTATGGCTACACCTTC. Translated: CASTKQGGYGYTF.

This clonotype has just a few counts. V and J are TRBV6-6 and TRBJ2-5, with D unresolved. The end of the DNA is better explained by TRBJ2-7, so the J call may be wrong. The CDR3 is 11 residues long. Germline V gives CDR1 MNHNY, CDR2 SVGAGI (reference sequence). CDR3 loop: CASIYGNEQYF. As DNA, the CDR3 is TGTGCCAGCATATATGGAAACGAGCAGTACTTC.

The chain employs TRBV28 and TRBJ2-1; D is ambiguous. V shed 6 bases and J shed 10 bases, with 19 bases lying between them. In germline, CDR1 is MDHEN, CDR2 SYDVKM. This CDR3 contains 14 residues. The CDR3 nucleotides are TGTGCCAGCAGCTTAACTCGGCGCGTGTGGGAGCAGTTCTTC. The encoded protein is CASSLTRRVWEQFF.

Only a few counts were recorded for this clonotype. The genes are TRBV7-2 and TRBJ2-4; tentatively, D is TRBD1 (6 bases). CDR1 is SGHTA and CDR2 is FQGNSA in the germline V gene. V dropped 5 bases and J dropped 3 bases, with 26 bases sitting between them. The CDR3 extends over 19 amino acids. CDR3 in amino acids: CASSNLNNRVLLGKNIQYF. The CDR3 DNA reads as TGTGCCAGCAGCAATCTGAACAACAGGGTTTTGTTGGGCAAAAACATTCAGTACTTC.

The V gene is TRBV6-2 or TRBV6-3, the J gene TRBJ2-1; TRBD2 agrees at 10 bases. The V and J ends lost 2 bases and 5 bases, in that order; junction bases with no gene match: 9. Per the germline V gene, CDR1 is MNHEY and CDR2 is SVGEGT. The CDR3 has 17 residues. The CDR3 nucleotides are TGTGCCAGCAGTTACCCCCTGACTAGCGGGCGCAACAATGAGCAGTTCTTC. This translates into CASSYPLTSGRNNEQFF.

This CDR3 reads CASSFGRRNMQYF. CDR3 nucleotide sequence: TGTGCCAGCAGCTTCGGCCGGCGTAATATGCAGTATTTT. This chain connects TRBV5-6 to TRBJ2-3; D is undetermined. The CDR3 sequence is 13 residues long. Trimming cost V 2 bases and J 11 bases, with 15 bases left between them. The germline V gene encodes CDR1 SGHDT and CDR2 YYEEEE.

This clonotype was observed a handful of times. The chain combines TRBV29-1 with TRBJ2-1; 7 nucleotides align to TRBD1. In germline, CDR1 is SQVTM, CDR2 ANQGSEA. V trimming: 4 bases; J trimming: 6 bases; junction bases outside the gene matches: 6. This CDR3 is 13 amino acids long. DNA of the CDR3: TGCAGCGTTGCGGGTCGGGACAGCAATGAGCAGTTCTTC. Its translation is CSVAGRDSNEQFF.

This clonotype was seen a few times. The chain uses TRBV10-3 and TRBJ1-2, with TRBD1 as a possible D gene (5 bases). The V and J ends lost 0 bases and 8 bases respectively, with 16 bases between them. The germline gives CDR1 ENHRY, CDR2 SYGVKD. The CDR3 runs to 15 residues. This CDR3 is CAISESGEYSEGYTF. In nucleotides, the CDR3 is TGTGCCATCAGTGAGTCAGGGGAATATTCGGAAGGCTACACCTTC.

This chain connects TRBV6-6 to TRBJ1-5; D gene unclear. V lost 8 bases and J lost 2, with 13 bases in between. This CDR3 comprises 14 residues. Germline CDR1 is MNHNY and CDR2 is SVGAGI (reference sequence). CDR3 loop: CASDRGTGNQPQHF. CDR3 DNA sequence: TGTGCCAGCGACCGGGGAACAGGCAATCAGCCCCAGCATTTT.

The gene calls are TRBV7-8 and TRBJ1-5; 7 nucleotides match TRBD1. The V and J ends lost 0 bases and 7 bases, in that order; junction bases with no gene match: 9. Germline V lookup: CDR1 SGHVS, CDR2 FQNEAQ. The CDR3 loop spans 16 amino acids. The CDR3 DNA follows: TGTGCCAGCAGCTTAGCGGGGCAGGGGGTAAGGCAGCCCCAGCATTTT. This translates into CASSLAGQGVRQPQHF.

V and J are TRBV7-2 and TRBJ2-1; 11 bases match TRBD2. The V gene's germline CDR1 is SGHTA and CDR2 FQGNSA. CDR3 size: 17 residues. V shed 5 bases and J 1 base; nucleotides not matched to a gene: 7. Written as DNA, the CDR3 is TGTGCCAGCAGCCGTAGCGGGGGGGCCGGATCCTACAATGAGCAGTTCTTC. Amino acid sequence: CASSRSGGAGSYNEQFF.

The V call is TRBV20-1, the J call TRBJ1-2, with a possible D match to TRBD1 (5 bases). Trimming took 6 bases from V and 4 from J, leaving 15 bases between them. Germline CDR1 DFQATT, CDR2 SNEGSKA (reference sequence). The CDR3 is 13 residues long. This CDR3 reads CSAGGGSGYGYTF. CDR3 coding DNA: TGCAGTGCGGGTGGGGGATCTGGCTATGGCTACACCTTC.